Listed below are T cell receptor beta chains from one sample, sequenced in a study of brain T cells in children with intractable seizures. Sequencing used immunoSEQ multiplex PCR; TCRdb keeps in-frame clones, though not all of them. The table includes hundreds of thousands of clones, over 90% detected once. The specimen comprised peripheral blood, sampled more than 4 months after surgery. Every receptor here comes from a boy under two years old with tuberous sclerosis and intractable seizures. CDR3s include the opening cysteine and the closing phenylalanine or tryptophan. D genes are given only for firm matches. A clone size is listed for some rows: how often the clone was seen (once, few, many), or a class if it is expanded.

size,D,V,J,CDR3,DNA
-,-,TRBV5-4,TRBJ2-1,CASSFVSNEQFF,TGTGCCAGCAGCTTCGTCAGTAATGAGCAGTTCTTC
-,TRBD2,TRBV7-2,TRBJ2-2,CATSPRGERGTGELFF,TGTGCCACCTCTCCTCGGGGGGAGAGGGGCACCGGGGAGCTGTTTTTT
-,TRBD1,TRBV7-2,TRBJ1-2,CASSVSRDRFRGYTF,TGTGCCAGCAGCGTCTCCCGGGACAGGTTTCGTGGCTACACCTTC
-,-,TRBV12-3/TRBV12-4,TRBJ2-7,CASSHDEGYEQYF,TGTGCCAGCAGCCACGACGAAGGGTACGAGCAGTACTTC
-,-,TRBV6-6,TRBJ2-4,CASSYVRRAKNIQYF,TGTGCCAGCAGTTACGTCAGAAGAGCCAAAAACATTCAGTACTTC
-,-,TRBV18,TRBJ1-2,CASSPLEGVNYGYTF,TGTGCCAGCTCACCACTCGAAGGGGTTAACTATGGCTACACCTTC
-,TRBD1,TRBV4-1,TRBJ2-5,CASSLGDRAQETQYF,TGCGCCAGCAGCCTAGGGGACAGGGCCCAAGAGACCCAGTACTTC
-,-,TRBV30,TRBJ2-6,CAWRRAGANVLTF,TGTGCCTGGAGAAGGGCGGGGGCCAACGTCCTGACTTTC
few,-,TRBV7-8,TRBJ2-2,CASSRTIGLLGELFF,TGTGCCAGCAGCCGAACTATTGGGCTTTTAGGGGAGCTGTTTTTT
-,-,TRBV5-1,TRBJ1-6,CASSLVGEPPSPLHF,TGCGCCAGCAGCTTGGTAGGCGAACCCCCTTCACCCCTCCACTTT
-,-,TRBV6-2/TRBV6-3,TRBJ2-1,CASSPTGSSYNEQFF,TGTGCCAGCAGTCCGACCGGGAGTTCCTACAATGAGCAGTTCTTC
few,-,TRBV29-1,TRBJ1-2,CSVAQFAPKGDTF,TGCAGCGTTGCGCAGTTTGCCCCCAAAGGGGACACCTTC
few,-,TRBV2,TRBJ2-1,CASRGYAGRMNEQFF,TGTGCCAGCAGGGGTTATGCGGGTCGGATGAATGAGCAGTTCTTC
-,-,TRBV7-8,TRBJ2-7,CASSLESGSYEQYF,TGTGCCAGCAGCTTAGAATCGGGCTCCTACGAGCAGTACTTC
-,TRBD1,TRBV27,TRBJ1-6,CASSLLSLRQGSNSPLHF,TGTGCCAGCAGTTTATTATCACTAAGACAGGGTAGCAATTCACCCCTCCACTTT